This T cell receptor beta chain was recorded in a study of blood T cell repertoires in COVID-19. In the study overall: Material from acute and convalescent COVID-19 was sourced from the United States, Italy and Spain. Sources were T cells, B-cell-depleted T cells, or PBMCs; the material itself was cDNA or gDNA.

Per the original data handling: The authors estimated nucleated cell counts from reference gene primer amplification. The method was immunoSEQ multiplex PCR; TCRdb's version includes in-frame clones alone and lacks a portion of them. Clone size and the V and J calls come from that table; the DNA yielded D and trimming. The table has about 90,000 clones, approximately 83% seen once. Germline V gene data show CDR1 as LGHNA and CDR2 as YNFKEQ. V lost 4 bases, J lost 3 bases, and 16 bases lay in between. The length of the CDR3 is 17 residues. Sequenced sample: peripheral blood. The genes are TRBV4-2 and TRBJ2-6; no reliable D call. This clonotype was sampled from a woman of 80 years or more with active or convalescent COVID-19. The CDR3 DNA reads TGTGCCAGCAGCCCATCACCACCCCGTAGTGGGGCCAACGTCCTGACTTTC. Protein product: CASSPSPPRSGANVLTF.